This is a list of T cell receptor beta chains from one sample in a study of T cells in Graves' hyperthyroidism and ophthalmopathy. MiXCR, run by TCRdb on the multiplex PCR reads, gives a single entry per CDR3 protein. This sample yields about 610,000 distinct CDR3 sequences, of which approximately 44% are seen a single time; approximately 7.5% belongs to the top ten. Sequences were obtained from peripheral blood or thyroid tissue (not recorded which). All receptors come from a woman under 30 with Graves' hyperthyroidism. Each CDR3 is given with its conserved first and last residue. A D gene is named only where the DNA matches it firmly. Size values are once, few and many counts, or a class for expanded clones, and some rows have none.

v_call: TRBV6-2/TRBV6-3; d_call: TRBD2; j_call: TRBJ2-5; clone_size: few; cdr3_aa: CASSPGEGVQETQYF; cdr3_nt: TGTGCCAGCAGCCCCGGGGAGGGCGTCCAAGAGACCCAGTACTTC
v_call: TRBV20-1; d_call: TRBD2; j_call: TRBJ2-5; clone_size: NA; cdr3_aa: CSARGTLAGQETQYF; cdr3_nt: TGCAGTGCTAGGGGGACACTAGCGGGGCAAGAGACCCAGTACTTC
v_call: TRBV6-4; d_call: NA; j_call: TRBJ1-2; clone_size: NA; cdr3_aa: CASLKRYGYTF; cdr3_nt: TGTGCCAGCCTAAAGCGGTATGGCTACACCTTC
v_call: TRBV9; d_call: TRBD2; j_call: TRBJ2-1; clone_size: few; cdr3_aa: CASSLTLAGSYNEQFF; cdr3_nt: TGTGCCAGCAGCTTAACCCTAGCGGGCTCCTACAATGAGCAGTTCTTC
v_call: TRBV20-1; d_call: TRBD2; j_call: TRBJ2-5; clone_size: many; cdr3_aa: CSARASGSGETQYF; cdr3_nt: TGCAGTGCTAGAGCTAGCGGGAGCGGGGAGACCCAGTACTTC
v_call: TRBV6-1; d_call: NA; j_call: TRBJ1-1; clone_size: many; cdr3_aa: CASSPGGGWTEAFF; cdr3_nt: TGTGCCAGCAGCCCCGGGGGGGGTTGGACTGAAGCTTTCTTT
v_call: TRBV20-1; d_call: TRBD1; j_call: TRBJ1-6; clone_size: NA; cdr3_aa: CSASRQGGSYNSPLHF; cdr3_nt: TGCAGTGCTTCCCGACAGGGGGGCTCCTATAATTCACCCCTCCACTTT
v_call: TRBV5-6; d_call: NA; j_call: TRBJ1-1; clone_size: many; cdr3_aa: CASSLLIREEAFF; cdr3_nt: TGTGCCAGCAGCTTACTGATCAGGGAAGAAGCTTTCTTT
v_call: TRBV7-9; d_call: NA; j_call: TRBJ1-2; clone_size: many; cdr3_aa: CASSFGETSYGYTF; cdr3_nt: TGTGCCAGCAGCTTTGGGGAGACCAGCTATGGCTACACCTTC
v_call: TRBV7-9; d_call: TRBD2; j_call: TRBJ2-5; clone_size: NA; cdr3_aa: CASSPMGSGGGQETQYF; cdr3_nt: TGTGCCAGCAGCCCCATGGGGAGCGGGGGAGGGCAAGAGACCCAGTACTTC
v_call: TRBV7-3; d_call: NA; j_call: TRBJ1-5; clone_size: NA; cdr3_aa: CASSPGLAVGKPQHF; cdr3_nt: TGTGCCAGCAGCCCGGGACTAGCGGTGGGAAAGCCCCAGCATTTT
v_call: TRBV19; d_call: TRBD1; j_call: TRBJ2-7; clone_size: many; cdr3_aa: CASSIAPGTGYEQYF; cdr3_nt: TGTGCCAGTAGTATAGCTCCCGGGACAGGCTACGAGCAGTACTTC
v_call: TRBV5-1; d_call: NA; j_call: TRBJ2-7; clone_size: many; cdr3_aa: CASSMSTGSYEQYF; cdr3_nt: TGCGCCAGCAGTATGAGTACAGGGAGCTACGAGCAGTACTTC
v_call: TRBV9; d_call: TRBD1; j_call: TRBJ1-1; clone_size: many; cdr3_aa: CASSVNRDRDTEAFF; cdr3_nt: TGTGCCAGCAGCGTAAATCGGGACAGAGACACTGAAGCTTTCTTT
v_call: TRBV9; d_call: NA; j_call: TRBJ1-5; clone_size: NA; cdr3_aa: CASSFSGRETQHF; cdr3_nt: TGTGCCAGCAGCTTCTCAGGGAGGGAGACCCAGCATTTT
v_call: TRBV5-6; d_call: NA; j_call: TRBJ1-5; clone_size: many; cdr3_aa: CASSLEGGGDGSQPQHF; cdr3_nt: TGTGCCAGCAGCTTGGAGGGAGGTGGGGACGGTTCTCAGCCCCAGCATTTT
v_call: TRBV3-1; d_call: NA; j_call: TRBJ2-6; clone_size: NA; cdr3_aa: CATGVGANVLTF; cdr3_nt: TGTGCCACAGGGGTTGGGGCCAACGTCCTGACTTTC
v_call: TRBV2; d_call: NA; j_call: TRBJ1-2; clone_size: NA; cdr3_aa: CAIPTGSPNYGYTF; cdr3_nt: TGTGCCATACCAACAGGGAGTCCTAACTATGGCTACACCTTC
v_call: TRBV6-5; d_call: NA; j_call: TRBJ2-7; clone_size: many; cdr3_aa: CASSDKTGRHDEQYF; cdr3_nt: TGTGCCAGCAGTGATAAGACAGGGAGGCATGACGAGCAGTACTTC
v_call: TRBV20-1; d_call: TRBD2; j_call: TRBJ2-1; clone_size: NA; cdr3_aa: CSASPGAGAGSYNEQFF; cdr3_nt: TGCAGTGCTAGTCCTGGGGCGGGAGCGGGCTCCTACAATGAGCAGTTCTTC
v_call: TRBV2; d_call: TRBD2; j_call: TRBJ2-7; clone_size: NA; cdr3_aa: CASSENQLAESEQYF; cdr3_nt: TGTGCCAGCAGTGAGAATCAACTAGCGGAGTCCGAGCAGTACTTC
v_call: TRBV7-2; d_call: NA; j_call: TRBJ1-5; clone_size: NA; cdr3_aa: CASSLLGFQPQHF; cdr3_nt: TGTGCCAGCAGCCTCCTAGGGTTTCAGCCCCAGCATTTT
v_call: TRBV10-3; d_call: TRBD2; j_call: TRBJ2-7; clone_size: NA; cdr3_aa: CAISDPSGGYEQYF; cdr3_nt: TGTGCCATCAGTGACCCTAGCGGGGGATACGAGCAGTACTTC
v_call: TRBV27; d_call: NA; j_call: TRBJ1-1; clone_size: many; cdr3_aa: CASSLSIGRNTEAFF; cdr3_nt: TGTGCCAGCAGTTTATCGATCGGCAGGAACACTGAAGCTTTCTTT
v_call: TRBV5-8; d_call: TRBD1; j_call: TRBJ1-1; clone_size: many; cdr3_aa: CASSTRGQLVMNTEAFF; cdr3_nt: TGTGCCAGCAGCACCAGGGGGCAACTAGTTATGAACACTGAAGCTTTCTTT
v_call: TRBV7-9; d_call: NA; j_call: TRBJ1-2; clone_size: many; cdr3_aa: CASSLAQNYGYTF; cdr3_nt: TGTGCCAGCAGCTTAGCCCAGAACTATGGCTACACCTTC
v_call: TRBV5-1; d_call: NA; j_call: TRBJ2-2; clone_size: few; cdr3_aa: CASSVRGIGELFF; cdr3_nt: TGCGCCAGCAGCGTTAGAGGGATCGGGGAGCTGTTTTTT
v_call: TRBV7-8; d_call: TRBD2; j_call: TRBJ2-1; clone_size: NA; cdr3_aa: CASSRPGTSGRKYEQFF; cdr3_nt: TGTGCCAGCAGCCGACCCGGGACTAGCGGGAGGAAATATGAGCAGTTCTTC
v_call: TRBV7-9; d_call: NA; j_call: TRBJ1-2; clone_size: once; cdr3_aa: CASSPPWGHNYGYTF; cdr3_nt: TGTGCCAGCAGTCCTCCTTGGGGGCACAACTATGGCTACACCTTC
v_call: TRBV15; d_call: TRBD1; j_call: TRBJ2-7; clone_size: NA; cdr3_aa: CATSRGTGGIEQYF; cdr3_nt: TGTGCCACCAGCAGAGGGACAGGGGGCATCGAGCAGTACTTC
v_call: TRBV4-3; d_call: NA; j_call: TRBJ2-7; clone_size: many; cdr3_aa: CASSQDPGQSFSEQYF; cdr3_nt: TGCGCCAGCAGCCAAGATCCCGGACAGTCATTTTCCGAGCAGTACTTC
v_call: TRBV10-3; d_call: NA; j_call: TRBJ2-3; clone_size: NA; cdr3_aa: CAISESMGDTQYF; cdr3_nt: TGTGCCATCAGTGAGTCGATGGGGGATACGCAGTATTTT
v_call: TRBV29-1; d_call: NA; j_call: TRBJ1-1; clone_size: many; cdr3_aa: CSVADLEAFF; cdr3_nt: TGCAGCGTAGCAGACTTGGAAGCTTTCTTT
v_call: TRBV13; d_call: NA; j_call: TRBJ1-5; clone_size: many; cdr3_aa: CASSLARENQPQHF; cdr3_nt: TGTGCCAGCAGCTTAGCGAGGGAAAATCAGCCCCAGCATTTT
v_call: TRBV24-1; d_call: TRBD1; j_call: TRBJ1-2; clone_size: NA; cdr3_aa: CATSDPTGVFGYGYTF; cdr3_nt: TGTGCCACCAGTGATCCTACAGGGGTCTTCGGTTATGGCTACACCTTC
v_call: TRBV2; d_call: TRBD2; j_call: TRBJ2-5; clone_size: few; cdr3_aa: CASGWTSGLQETQYF; cdr3_nt: TGTGCCAGCGGGTGGACTAGCGGACTCCAAGAGACCCAGTACTTC
v_call: TRBV20-1; d_call: NA; j_call: TRBJ1-5; clone_size: many; cdr3_aa: CSARDRGGAEFSHF; cdr3_nt: TGCAGTGCTAGAGATCGGGGAGGGGCTGAATTTTCGCATTTT
v_call: TRBV20-1; d_call: NA; j_call: TRBJ1-1; clone_size: many; cdr3_aa: CSAQRGNEAFF; cdr3_nt: TGCAGTGCCCAGCGGGGGAATGAAGCTTTCTTT
v_call: TRBV5-5; d_call: NA; j_call: TRBJ1-6; clone_size: few; cdr3_aa: CASRQQGRGNSPLHF; cdr3_nt: TGTGCCAGCAGACAACAGGGCAGGGGCAATTCACCCCTCCACTTT
v_call: TRBV20-1; d_call: TRBD2; j_call: TRBJ2-7; clone_size: NA; cdr3_aa: CSARLTSGLAHEQYF; cdr3_nt: TGCAGTGCTAGGCTGACTAGCGGGCTAGCCCACGAGCAGTACTTC
v_call: TRBV12-3/TRBV12-4; d_call: TRBD1; j_call: TRBJ2-7; clone_size: many; cdr3_aa: CASSFTGTGAYEQYF; cdr3_nt: TGTGCCAGCAGCTTCACCGGGACAGGGGCCTACGAGCAGTACTTC
v_call: TRBV7-9; d_call: NA; j_call: TRBJ1-2; clone_size: many; cdr3_aa: CASSRTLNYGYTF; cdr3_nt: TGTGCCAGCAGCCGGACACTGAACTATGGCTACACCTTC
v_call: TRBV9; d_call: TRBD2; j_call: TRBJ2-5; clone_size: once; cdr3_aa: CASSVRLAGWNEQYF; cdr3_nt: TGTGCCAGCAGCGTCCGACTAGCGGGATGGAATGAGCAGTACTTC
v_call: TRBV10-3; d_call: TRBD1; j_call: TRBJ2-5; clone_size: NA; cdr3_aa: CAISDGQGAWETQYF; cdr3_nt: TGTGCCATCAGTGACGGACAGGGAGCATGGGAGACCCAGTACTTC
v_call: TRBV4-1; d_call: NA; j_call: TRBJ1-1; clone_size: many; cdr3_aa: CASSQGVRGYMNTEAFF; cdr3_nt: TGCGCCAGCAGCCAAGGTGTCAGGGGTTACATGAACACTGAAGCTTTCTTT
v_call: TRBV12-3/TRBV12-4; d_call: NA; j_call: TRBJ1-1; clone_size: many; cdr3_aa: CASIWGGGGGTEAFF; cdr3_nt: TGTGCCAGCATCTGGGGGGGAGGGGGAGGCACTGAAGCTTTCTTT
v_call: TRBV29-1; d_call: TRBD1; j_call: TRBJ2-2; clone_size: many; cdr3_aa: CSVEGDRGIVGTGELFF; cdr3_nt: TGCAGCGTCGAGGGGGACAGGGGTATTGTTGGCACCGGGGAGCTGTTTTTT
v_call: TRBV4-3; d_call: TRBD1; j_call: TRBJ1-5; clone_size: few; cdr3_aa: CASSQDPFGQGYNSNQPQHF; cdr3_nt: TGCGCCAGCAGCCAAGATCCCTTTGGACAGGGATACAATAGCAATCAGCCCCAGCATTTT
v_call: TRBV20-1; d_call: NA; j_call: TRBJ1-1; clone_size: NA; cdr3_aa: CSPSWPSNTEAFF; cdr3_nt: TGCAGTCCCTCGTGGCCTTCGAACACTGAAGCTTTCTTT
v_call: TRBV7-6; d_call: TRBD2; j_call: TRBJ2-7; clone_size: NA; cdr3_aa: CTSSATSGYEQYF; cdr3_nt: TGTACCAGCAGCGCAACTAGCGGATACGAGCAGTACTTC
v_call: TRBV7-8; d_call: NA; j_call: TRBJ2-3; clone_size: few; cdr3_aa: CASSLQGTSTDTQYF; cdr3_nt: TGTGCCAGCAGCTTGCAGGGAACTAGCACAGATACGCAGTATTTT
v_call: TRBV19; d_call: NA; j_call: TRBJ2-2; clone_size: few; cdr3_aa: CASRNPWGSGELFF; cdr3_nt: TGTGCCAGTAGAAACCCGTGGGGGTCCGGGGAGCTGTTTTTT
v_call: TRBV19; d_call: NA; j_call: TRBJ2-6; clone_size: many; cdr3_aa: CASTPRGSTSSSGANVLTF; cdr3_nt: TGTGCCAGTACCCCCCGTGGCAGCACTAGTTCCTCTGGGGCCAACGTCCTGACTTTC
v_call: TRBV19; d_call: NA; j_call: TRBJ1-2; clone_size: many; cdr3_aa: CASSSRAGGSNYGYTF; cdr3_nt: TGTGCCAGTAGTAGCCGGGCAGGAGGATCTAACTATGGCTACACCTTC
v_call: TRBV7-9; d_call: TRBD2; j_call: TRBJ2-1; clone_size: few; cdr3_aa: CASGLAGGNNEQFF; cdr3_nt: TGTGCCAGCGGTTTGGCGGGGGGCAACAATGAGCAGTTCTTC
v_call: TRBV6-1; d_call: NA; j_call: TRBJ1-1; clone_size: few; cdr3_aa: CASSETATGSGEAFF; cdr3_nt: TGTGCCAGCAGTGAAACGGCCACCGGGTCGGGGGAAGCTTTCTTT
v_call: TRBV20-1; d_call: NA; j_call: TRBJ2-7; clone_size: NA; cdr3_aa: CSASGQMDNEQYF; cdr3_nt: TGCAGTGCTAGCGGACAGATGGACAATGAGCAGTACTTC